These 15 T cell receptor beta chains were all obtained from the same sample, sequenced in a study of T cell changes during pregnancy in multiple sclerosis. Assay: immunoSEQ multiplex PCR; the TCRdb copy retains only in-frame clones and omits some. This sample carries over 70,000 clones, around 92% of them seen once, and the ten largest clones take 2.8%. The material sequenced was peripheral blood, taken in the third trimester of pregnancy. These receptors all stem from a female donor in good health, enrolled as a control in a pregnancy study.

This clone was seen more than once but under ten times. The CDR3 DNA sequence: TGTGCCAGCAGTCACTCAGGCCTGAACACTGAAGCTTTCTTT. Translated, it gives CASSHSGLNTEAFF. V and J are TRBV28 and TRBJ1-1; D remains unclear. The germline CDR1 and CDR2 sequences are MDHEN and SYDVKM. CDR3 length: 14 residues. Between the trimmed V and J ends, which lost 5 bases and 0 bases, there was a span of 10 bases.

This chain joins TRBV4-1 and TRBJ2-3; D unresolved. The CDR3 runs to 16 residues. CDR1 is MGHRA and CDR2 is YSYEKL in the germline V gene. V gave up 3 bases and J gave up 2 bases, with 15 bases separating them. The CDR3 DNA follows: TGCGCCAGCAGCCACCCTTCACGGTTAGTCACAGATACGCAGTATTTT. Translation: CASSHPSRLVTDTQYF.

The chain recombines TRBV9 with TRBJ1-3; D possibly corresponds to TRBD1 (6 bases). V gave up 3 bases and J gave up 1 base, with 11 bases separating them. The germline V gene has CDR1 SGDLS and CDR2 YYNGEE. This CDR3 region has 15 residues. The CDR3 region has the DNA TGTGCCAGCAGCGCGACAGGCTTGTCTGGAAACACCATATATTTT. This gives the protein CASSATGLSGNTIYF. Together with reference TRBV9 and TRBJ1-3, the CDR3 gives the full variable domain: DSGVTQTPKHLITATGQRVTLRCSPRSGDLSVYWYQQSLDQGLQFLIQYYNGEERAKGNILERFSAQQFPDLHSELNLSSLELGDSALYFCASSATGLSGNTIYFGEGSWLTVV.

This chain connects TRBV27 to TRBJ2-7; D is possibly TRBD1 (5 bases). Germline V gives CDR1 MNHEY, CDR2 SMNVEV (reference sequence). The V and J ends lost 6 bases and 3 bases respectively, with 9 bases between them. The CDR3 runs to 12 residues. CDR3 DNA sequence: TGTGCCAGCAGGAGCAGGGTCTACGAGCAGTACTTC. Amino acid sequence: CASRSRVYEQYF.

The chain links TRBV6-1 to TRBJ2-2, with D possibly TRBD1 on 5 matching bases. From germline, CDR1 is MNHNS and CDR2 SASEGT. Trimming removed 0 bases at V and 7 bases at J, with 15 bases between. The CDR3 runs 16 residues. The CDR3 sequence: CASSEAWQGGDGELFF. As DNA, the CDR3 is TGTGCCAGCAGTGAAGCTTGGCAGGGTGGCGACGGGGAGCTGTTTTTT.

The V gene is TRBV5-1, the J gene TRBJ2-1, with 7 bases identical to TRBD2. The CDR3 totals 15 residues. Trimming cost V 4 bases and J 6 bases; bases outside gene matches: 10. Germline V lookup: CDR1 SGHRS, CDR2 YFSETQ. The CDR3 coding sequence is TGCGCCAGCAGCCCTAGGGAGGGTCGGGGCAATGAGCAGTTCTTC. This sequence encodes CASSPREGRGNEQFF. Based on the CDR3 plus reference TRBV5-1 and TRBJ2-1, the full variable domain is KAGVTQTPRYLIKTRGQQVTLSCSPISGHRSVSWYQQTPGQGLQFLFEYFSETQRNKGNFPGRFSGRQFSNSRSEMNVSTLELGDSALYLCASSPREGRGNEQFFGPGTRLTVL.

The CDR3 DNA is TGTGCCAGTAGTAGAATGCCGGGGAATAACTATGGCTACACCTTC. Residues: CASSRMPGNNYGYTF. The V call is TRBV19, the J call TRBJ1-2, with D unresolved. Trimming removed 4 bases at V and 1 base at J, with 13 bases between. The CDR3 has 15 residues. Germline V gene data show CDR1 as LNHDA and CDR2 as SQIVND (reference sequence).

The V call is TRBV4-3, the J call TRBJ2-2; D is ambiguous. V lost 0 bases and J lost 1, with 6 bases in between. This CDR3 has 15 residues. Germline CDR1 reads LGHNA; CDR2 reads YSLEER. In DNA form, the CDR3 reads TGCGCCAGCAGCCAAGATCCCCAGAACACCGGGGAGCTGTTTTTT. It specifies CASSQDPQNTGELFF.

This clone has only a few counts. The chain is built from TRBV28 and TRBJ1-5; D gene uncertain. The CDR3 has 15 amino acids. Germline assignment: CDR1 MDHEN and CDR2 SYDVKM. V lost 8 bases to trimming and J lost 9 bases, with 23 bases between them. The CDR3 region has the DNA TGTGCCAGCCCGCCTGGACTGAGCACCGCGGGGCCCCAGCATTTT. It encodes CASPPGLSTAGPQHF.

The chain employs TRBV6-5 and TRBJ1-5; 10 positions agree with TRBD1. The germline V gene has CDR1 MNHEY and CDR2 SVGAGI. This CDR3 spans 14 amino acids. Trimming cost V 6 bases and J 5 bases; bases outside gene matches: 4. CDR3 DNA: TGTGCCAGCAGGGCCGGGACAGGGGATCAGCCCCAGCATTTT. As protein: CASRAGTGDQPQHF.

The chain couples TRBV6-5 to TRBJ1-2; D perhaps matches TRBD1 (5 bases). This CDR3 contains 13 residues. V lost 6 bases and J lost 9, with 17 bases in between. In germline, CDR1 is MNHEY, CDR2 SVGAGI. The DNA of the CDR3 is TGTGCCAGCAGAAGGGACGCCGGGGGAAGCTACACCTTC. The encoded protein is CASRRDAGGSYTF.

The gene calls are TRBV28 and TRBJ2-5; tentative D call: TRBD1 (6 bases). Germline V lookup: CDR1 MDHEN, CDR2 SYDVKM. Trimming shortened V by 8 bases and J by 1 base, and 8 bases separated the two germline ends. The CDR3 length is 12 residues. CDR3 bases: TGTGCCAGCGCGACAGGCCAAGAGACCCAGTACTTC. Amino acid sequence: CASATGQETQYF.

The DNA for the CDR3 is TGTGCCACCAGAGGGGGGGGCCCATCGAGCAATCAGCCCCAGCATTTT. It yields the protein CATRGGGPSSNQPQHF. The chain links TRBV2 to TRBJ1-5; D might be TRBD1 (6 bases). Germline V lookup: CDR1 SNHLY, CDR2 FYNNEI. Trimming pared 10 bases from V and 1 base from J, leaving 20 bases between. The CDR3 length is 16 residues.

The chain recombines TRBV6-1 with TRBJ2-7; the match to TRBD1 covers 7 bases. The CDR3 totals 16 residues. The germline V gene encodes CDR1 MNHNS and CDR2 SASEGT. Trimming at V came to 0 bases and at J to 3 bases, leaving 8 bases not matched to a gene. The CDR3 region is CASSEAPGGLFYEQYF. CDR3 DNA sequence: TGTGCCAGCAGTGAAGCCCCAGGGGGTCTTTTCTACGAGCAGTACTTC.

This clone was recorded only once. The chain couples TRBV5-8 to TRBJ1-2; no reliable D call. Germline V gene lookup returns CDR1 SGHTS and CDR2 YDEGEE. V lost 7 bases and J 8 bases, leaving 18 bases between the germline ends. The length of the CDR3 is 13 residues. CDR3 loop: CASHTVLGSGYTF. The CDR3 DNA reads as TGTGCCAGCCACACAGTTCTTGGGTCGGGCTACACCTTC.